Following are 18 T cell receptor beta chains from one sample sequenced in a study of T cells after yellow fever vaccination. A single record per CDR3 protein comes from TCRdb applying MiXCR to the 5' RACE reads. The sample consists of about 340,000 distinct CDR3 sequences, around 13% of them appearing once. This specimen consisted of CD4+ T cells sorted from PBMCs, obtained 15 days after the yellow fever booster vaccination. Receptors originate from a man younger than 35 who received the YFV17D yellow fever vaccine.

The rearrangement uses TRBV7-8 and TRBJ1-2, with 7 positions matching TRBD1. J gave up 6 bases and V 5 bases, and 12 bases lay outside the gene matches. Per germline, CDR1 SGHVS and CDR2 FQNEAQ. This CDR3 region has 15 residues. The CDR3 region has the DNA TGTGCCAGCAGCGCCCCGCGGACAGGACGGGATGGCTACACCTTC. It translates to CASSAPRTGRDGYTF.

This clonotype has only a few counts. The rearrangement links TRBV12-3 or TRBV12-4 to TRBJ1-6; D is unclear. The CDR3 contains 14 residues. Trimming took 6 bases from V and 0 from J, leaving 6 bases between them. DNA for the CDR3: TGTGCCAGCAGAGCTAGCTCCTATAATTCACCCCTCCACTTT. Translating it yields CASRASSYNSPLHF.

This chain connects TRBV6-5 to TRBJ2-3, with 12 bases matching TRBD2. In germline, CDR1 is MNHEY, CDR2 SVGAGI. The CDR3 contains 18 residues. V trimming: 2 bases; J trimming: 0 bases; junction bases outside the gene matches: 6. Here the CDR3 reads CASSYSTSGGISTDTQYF. CDR3 in DNA: TGTGCCAGCAGTTACAGTACTAGCGGGGGGATTAGCACAGATACGCAGTATTTT.

In this sample, this clonotype turned up many times. The chain links TRBV20-1 to TRBJ2-1; TRBD1 is a possible D gene (6 bases). The CDR3 is made up of 16 amino acids. In germline, CDR1 is DFQATT, CDR2 SNEGSKA (reference sequence). Trimming took 6 bases from V and 3 from J, leaving 21 bases between them. The CDR3 nucleotides are TGCAGTGCCTATTCCACAGGGATCACCAGCTACAATGAGCAGTTCTTC. Amino acid sequence: CSAYSTGITSYNEQFF.

The chain is built from TRBV3-1 and TRBJ2-5, with 7 bases aligning to TRBD1. The V segment lost 4 bases and the J segment 5 bases; nucleotides outside the gene matches: 10. The CDR3 is made up of 15 amino acids. Germline V gene data show CDR1 as LGHDT and CDR2 as YNNKEL (reference sequence). CDR3 residues: CASSRDRAVRETQYF. Here the CDR3 DNA reads TGTGCCAGCAGCCGAGACAGGGCCGTACGGGAGACCCAGTACTTC.

Many counts were recorded for this clonotype. The genes are TRBV19 and TRBJ2-3; no clear D gene. Germline loops: CDR1 LNHDA, CDR2 SQIVND (reference sequence). Deletions cut 8 bases from V and 0 bases from J, with 15 bases between. The CDR3 has 15 residues. The CDR3 sequence is CASGPLSSSTDTQYF. In DNA form, the CDR3 reads TGTGCCAGTGGCCCGTTGTCGTCTAGCACAGATACGCAGTATTTT.

This clonotype was observed a handful of times. This chain links TRBV6-2 or TRBV6-3 with TRBJ2-5; D perhaps matches TRBD2 (5 bases). Germline loops: CDR1 MNHEY, CDR2 SVGEGT. The V end lost 5 bases, the J end lost 5 bases, and 15 bases lay between the germline ends. This CDR3 spans 14 amino acids. CDR3 DNA sequence: TGTGCCAGCAGTCCGACAAATCCGGGGGAGACCCAGTACTTC. It yields the protein CASSPTNPGETQYF.

This chain links TRBV19 with TRBJ1-1; TRBD1 matches 7 bases. V trimming: 6 bases; J trimming: 5 bases; junction bases outside the gene matches: 15. The CDR3 is 16 residues long. Germline V gene data show CDR1 as LNHDA and CDR2 as SQIVND (reference sequence). The CDR3 sequence: CASSYSIQGGRTEAFF. The CDR3 DNA reads TGTGCCAGTAGCTACTCTATTCAAGGGGGCAGGACTGAAGCTTTCTTT.

This chain joins TRBV5-1 and TRBJ2-1; D call uncertain. Trimming pared 0 bases from V and 8 bases from J, leaving 12 bases between. Germline values: CDR1 SGHRS, CDR2 YFSETQ. The CDR3 is 14 residues long. CDR3: CASSLGPGVHEQFF. For the CDR3, the DNA is TGCGCCAGCAGCTTGGGGCCGGGTGTGCATGAGCAGTTCTTC.

The rearrangement uses TRBV6-5 and TRBJ1-3, with 8 bases lining up with TRBD1. Germline loops: CDR1 MNHEY, CDR2 SVGAGI. J was trimmed by 4 bases and V by 0 bases; bases with no gene match: 5. There are 16 residues in the CDR3. This CDR3 is CASSYSRQGLGNTIYF. DNA of the CDR3: TGTGCCAGCAGTTACTCTAGACAGGGGCTCGGAAACACCATATATTTT.

This clonotype came up a few times. V gene TRBV7-2 combines with J gene TRBJ2-1, with TRBD2 matching over 10 bases. The CDR3 runs to 13 residues. J was trimmed by 9 bases and V by 5 bases; bases with no gene match: 4. Germline V gene lookup returns CDR1 SGHTA and CDR2 FQGNSA. The CDR3 is CASSQLAGAEQFF. In DNA form, the CDR3 reads TGTGCCAGCAGCCAGCTAGCGGGGGCTGAGCAGTTCTTC.

This rearrangement joins TRBV7-2 to TRBJ1-1; no firm D call. CDR3 size: 15 residues. With 2 bases removed from V and 6 bases from J, the gap between germline ends came to 16 bases. In germline, CDR1 is SGHTA, CDR2 FQGNSA. The CDR3 region has the DNA TGTGCCAGCAGCTTAATGAGGAGGCTTGCGGCTGAAGCTTTCTTT. Protein product: CASSLMRRLAAEAFF.

CDR3 nucleotides: TGTGCCAGCAGCTTAGAGGGGAACCTTGGCTACACCTTC. It translates to CASSLEGNLGYTF. This sequence joins TRBV7-2 and TRBJ1-2, with D perhaps TRBD1 (5 bases). This CDR3 is 13 amino acids long. Germline V gene sequence: CDR1 SGHTA, CDR2 FQGNSA. Trimming pared 1 base from V and 7 bases from J, leaving 10 bases between.

This clonotype was detected ten times or more. The chain recombines TRBV7-9 with TRBJ1-1, with 11 bases fitting TRBD1. Germline V gives CDR1 SEHNR, CDR2 FQNEAQ (reference sequence). The CDR3 has 15 residues. Trimming removed 7 bases from V and 6 bases from J; junction bases left unmatched: 10. The CDR3 DNA follows: TGTGCCAGCAACAACCGGGACAGGGGGGACCCTGAAGCTTTCTTT. It specifies CASNNRDRGDPEAFF.

This clonotype turned up a few times. The rearrangement links TRBV18 to TRBJ2-7; no reliable D call. CDR1 is KGHSH and CDR2 is LQKENI in the germline V gene. The CDR3 runs to 14 residues. V was trimmed by 0 bases and J by 2 bases, leaving 8 bases between them. The CDR3 here is CASSPPSTTYEQYF. In nucleotides, the CDR3 is TGTGCCAGCTCACCACCGTCGACCACCTACGAGCAGTACTTC.

This clonotype was counted at least ten times. The chain couples TRBV7-2 to TRBJ2-5; a possible D gene is TRBD2 (7 bases). CDR3 length equals 16 residues. Trimming stripped 2 bases from V and 4 bases from J, with 17 bases between. The germline V gene encodes CDR1 SGHTA and CDR2 FQGNSA. The CDR3 nucleotides read TGTGCCAGCAGCTTAAATGGGGGGGCCTCCGCAGAGACCCAGTACTTC. This gives the protein CASSLNGGASAETQYF.

Concerning this clonotype: Being one base from a much bigger clone, this may be a read error. The chain couples TRBV5-1 to TRBJ2-1; possibly TRBD2 for D (5 bases). The germline gives CDR1 SGHRS, CDR2 YFSETQ. This CDR3 is 15 amino acids long. Trimming took off 0 bases at V and 8 bases at J, with 15 bases between the two ends. CDR3 residues: CASSLGILVLHEQFF. CDR3 DNA: TGCGCCAGCAGCTTGGGGATACTAGTTCTCCATGAGCAGTTCTTC.

V gene TRBV5-1 combines with J gene TRBJ1-2, with 8 nucleotides matching TRBD1. The CDR3 totals 14 residues. J lost 8 bases, V lost 0 bases, and 6 bases had no gene match. The germline gives CDR1 SGHRS, CDR2 YFSETQ. CDR3 region: CASSLEQGEGGYTF. The CDR3 DNA follows: TGCGCCAGCAGCTTGGAACAGGGGGAAGGAGGCTACACCTTC.